Listed below are T cell receptor beta chains from one sample, sequenced in a study of T cell responses to AZD1222 COVID-19 vaccine. Only in-frame clones appear in the TCRdb table, and some are missing; sequencing was by immunoSEQ multiplex PCR. The sample records around 130,000 clones, roughly 86% being singletons. This specimen consisted of peripheral blood, obtained 28 days after the second AZD1222 dose. These TCRs come from an adult who received the AZD1222 COVID-19 vaccine. The CDR3 runs from the conserved cysteine through the conserved F or W. Each record gives: D gene, clone size, J gene, V gene, CDR3 DNA, CDR3 protein. The D gene is left open where the match is weak. Not all rows give a size; the values are once, few, many and, for expanded clones, a class.

d_call: TRBD2
clone_size: .
j_call: TRBJ2-7
v_call: TRBV11-2
cdr3_nt: TGTGCCAGCAGCCCTCGGACTAGCGGGGTATTCTCCTACGAGCAGTACTTC
cdr3_aa: CASSPRTSGVFSYEQYF

d_call: .
clone_size: .
j_call: TRBJ2-5
v_call: TRBV6-2/TRBV6-3
cdr3_nt: TGTGCCAGCAGTTACTCAAGCGAGACCCAGTACTTC
cdr3_aa: CASSYSSETQYF

d_call: TRBD1
clone_size: few
j_call: TRBJ2-1
v_call: TRBV19
cdr3_nt: TGTGCCAGTACCGAGGGACAGGGGAGTTCTGAGCAGTTCTTC
cdr3_aa: CASTEGQGSSEQFF

d_call: TRBD1
clone_size: .
j_call: TRBJ2-1
v_call: TRBV7-9
cdr3_nt: TGTGCCAGCAGCGCCCGACAGGGGTACAATGAGCAGTTCTTC
cdr3_aa: CASSARQGYNEQFF

d_call: TRBD1
clone_size: .
j_call: TRBJ2-2
v_call: TRBV6-5
cdr3_nt: TGTGCCAGCTCTGGGACAGGGGAGGCCGGGGAGCTGTTTTTT
cdr3_aa: CASSGTGEAGELFF

d_call: .
clone_size: .
j_call: TRBJ1-2
v_call: TRBV21-1
cdr3_nt: TGTGCCAGCAGCAAAGTAACAGGGGTGGGTCATGGCTACACCTTC
cdr3_aa: CASSKVTGVGHGYTF

d_call: TRBD1
clone_size: .
j_call: TRBJ2-1
v_call: TRBV11-3
cdr3_nt: TGTGCCAGCAGCCCGGACAGGGGGCCCTACAATGAGCAGTTCTTC
cdr3_aa: CASSPDRGPYNEQFF

d_call: TRBD1
clone_size: once
j_call: TRBJ1-2
v_call: TRBV2
cdr3_nt: TGTGCCAGCAGAGAGACAGGGGCCGATGGCTACACCTTC
cdr3_aa: CASRETGADGYTF

d_call: TRBD2
clone_size: .
j_call: TRBJ2-5
v_call: TRBV4-1
cdr3_nt: TGCGCCAGCAGCCAAGGGGCTAGCGGGGTCAGGGAGACCCAGTACTTC
cdr3_aa: CASSQGASGVRETQYF

d_call: TRBD1
clone_size: once
j_call: TRBJ1-5
v_call: TRBV24-1
cdr3_nt: TGTGCCACCAGTGACCGCGGACAGGGGGGATTCTATCAGCCCCAGCATTTT
cdr3_aa: CATSDRGQGGFYQPQHF

d_call: .
clone_size: .
j_call: TRBJ2-7
v_call: TRBV30
cdr3_nt: TGTGCCTCTGGCCTTCTCTACGAGCAGTACTTC
cdr3_aa: CASGLLYEQYF

d_call: .
clone_size: .
j_call: TRBJ2-7
v_call: TRBV7-8
cdr3_nt: TGTGCCAGCAGCGCAGAGCTCGGCGAGCAGTACTTC
cdr3_aa: CASSAELGEQYF

d_call: .
clone_size: few
j_call: TRBJ1-1
v_call: TRBV5-6
cdr3_nt: TGTGCCAGCAGCCCGGACCTCGGACGGGGAGTGAGAACTGAAGCTTTCTTT
cdr3_aa: CASSPDLGRGVRTEAFF

d_call: TRBD2
clone_size: .
j_call: TRBJ2-1
v_call: TRBV19
cdr3_nt: TGTGCCAGTCGAGGCAGGGTGCGTGGGACTAGCGGGTTCGATGAGCAGTTCTTC
cdr3_aa: CASRGRVRGTSGFDEQFF

d_call: .
clone_size: .
j_call: TRBJ2-7
v_call: TRBV5-6
cdr3_nt: TGTGCCAGCAGCGGGGGTCTAGGACCCGCCGCGACCTACGAGCAGTACTTC
cdr3_aa: CASSGGLGPAATYEQYF

d_call: TRBD2
clone_size: .
j_call: TRBJ2-5
v_call: TRBV7-2
cdr3_nt: TGTGCCAGCAGCTCCGGGACTAGCGGGGGGTATGGTGAGACCCAGTACTTC
cdr3_aa: CASSSGTSGGYGETQYF

d_call: .
clone_size: .
j_call: TRBJ1-2
v_call: TRBV15
cdr3_nt: TGTGCCACCAGCAGAGGAGGGGTGACCTATGGCTACACCTTC
cdr3_aa: CATSRGGVTYGYTF

d_call: TRBD1
clone_size: .
j_call: TRBJ2-4
v_call: TRBV7-2
cdr3_nt: TGTGCCAGCAGGAGGACAGGGGGCAAAAACATTCAGTACTTC
cdr3_aa: CASRRTGGKNIQYF

d_call: .
clone_size: .
j_call: TRBJ1-6
v_call: TRBV5-6
cdr3_nt: TGTGCCAGCAGCTTGGGTTGGATGAGACAGTCACCCCTCCACTTT
cdr3_aa: CASSLGWMRQSPLHF

d_call: .
clone_size: .
j_call: TRBJ2-7
v_call: TRBV19
cdr3_nt: TGTGCCAGTAGTAGAGGCAGGAGCTCCTACGAGCAGTACTTC
cdr3_aa: CASSRGRSSYEQYF

d_call: .
clone_size: .
j_call: TRBJ1-1
v_call: TRBV5-4
cdr3_nt: TGTGCCAGCAGCTCCGGAATCGTCAAAAACACTGAAGCTTTCTTT
cdr3_aa: CASSSGIVKNTEAFF

d_call: TRBD2
clone_size: .
j_call: TRBJ2-7
v_call: TRBV2
cdr3_nt: TGTGCCAGCAAAGAAGCGGGGGGGCCCTACGAGCAGTACTTC
cdr3_aa: CASKEAGGPYEQYF

d_call: .
clone_size: .
j_call: TRBJ1-3
v_call: TRBV10-3
cdr3_nt: TGTGCCATCAGCCCCAGCGGCTCTGGAAACACCATATATTTT
cdr3_aa: CAISPSGSGNTIYF

d_call: .
clone_size: .
j_call: TRBJ1-2
v_call: TRBV6-4
cdr3_nt: TGTGCCAGCAGTGACTCGGGGACAAGGGGCTACACCTTC
cdr3_aa: CASSDSGTRGYTF

d_call: TRBD2
clone_size: .
j_call: TRBJ2-5
v_call: TRBV14
cdr3_nt: TGTGCCAGCAGCCAGAAGCGGACTAGCGGGGTTGAGACCCAGTACTTC
cdr3_aa: CASSQKRTSGVETQYF

d_call: .
clone_size: .
j_call: TRBJ1-6
v_call: TRBV27
cdr3_nt: TGTGCCAGCAGGGATTCCGGGACATATTCACCCCTCCACTTT
cdr3_aa: CASRDSGTYSPLHF

d_call: TRBD1
clone_size: .
j_call: TRBJ2-7
v_call: TRBV15
cdr3_nt: TGTGCCACCAGCAAGACTTCGGGACAGATCAGATCCTACGAGCAGTACTTC
cdr3_aa: CATSKTSGQIRSYEQYF

d_call: .
clone_size: .
j_call: TRBJ2-4
v_call: TRBV6-1
cdr3_nt: TGTGCCAGCAGTGAACCCCCTTCGACAGGAGGGGTGTACATTCAGTACTTC
cdr3_aa: CASSEPPSTGGVYIQYF

d_call: .
clone_size: .
j_call: TRBJ1-4
v_call: TRBV4-1
cdr3_nt: TGCGCCAGCAGCCAAGATCCGGCAGGGGCTGAAAAACTGTTTTTT
cdr3_aa: CASSQDPAGAEKLFF

d_call: .
clone_size: .
j_call: TRBJ2-2
v_call: TRBV4-3
cdr3_nt: TGCGCCAGCAGCCAACTTCGGGGGGCCGGCGGGGAGCTGTTTTTT
cdr3_aa: CASSQLRGAGGELFF

d_call: .
clone_size: .
j_call: TRBJ2-1
v_call: TRBV4-1
cdr3_nt: TGCGCCAGCAGCCAAGATCGCCATGAGCAGTTCTTC
cdr3_aa: CASSQDRHEQFF

d_call: TRBD1
clone_size: .
j_call: TRBJ1-2
v_call: TRBV3-1/TRBV3-2
cdr3_nt: TGTGCCAGCAGCCAGTATTCGGGACAGGGCTACACCTTC
cdr3_aa: CASSQYSGQGYTF

d_call: TRBD2
clone_size: .
j_call: TRBJ2-7
v_call: TRBV7-2
cdr3_nt: TGTGCCAGCAGCTTAGGATTAGCGGGGAGCTCCTACGAGCAGTACTTC
cdr3_aa: CASSLGLAGSSYEQYF

d_call: .
clone_size: .
j_call: TRBJ1-1
v_call: TRBV19
cdr3_nt: TGTGCCAGTAAGGTACGGGACGACACTGAAGCTTTCTTT
cdr3_aa: CASKVRDDTEAFF

d_call: TRBD1
clone_size: .
j_call: TRBJ2-1
v_call: TRBV15
cdr3_nt: TGTGCCACCGCGCCCCGGACAGGGGTCTACAATGAGCAGTTCTTC
cdr3_aa: CATAPRTGVYNEQFF

d_call: .
clone_size: .
j_call: TRBJ1-2
v_call: TRBV30
cdr3_nt: TGTGCCTGGAGTGAGCACAGAAACTATGGCTACACCTTC
cdr3_aa: CAWSEHRNYGYTF

d_call: .
clone_size: once
j_call: TRBJ1-1
v_call: TRBV4-1
cdr3_nt: TGCGCCAGCAGCCAAGAATCTTCCGGATGGAACACTGAAGCTTTCTTT
cdr3_aa: CASSQESSGWNTEAFF

d_call: TRBD1
clone_size: .
j_call: TRBJ2-5
v_call: TRBV28
cdr3_nt: TGTGCCACCCGGACAGGGGGCGTAGAGACCCAGTACTTC
cdr3_aa: CATRTGGVETQYF

d_call: .
clone_size: .
j_call: TRBJ1-5
v_call: TRBV18
cdr3_nt: TGTGCCAGCTCACCAACCCTTGAGGGACAGCCCCAGCATTTT
cdr3_aa: CASSPTLEGQPQHF

d_call: TRBD1
clone_size: .
j_call: TRBJ2-2
v_call: TRBV7-7
cdr3_nt: TGTGCTAGCAGCCGGGACAGGCAGAACACCGGGGAGCTGTTTTTT
cdr3_aa: CASSRDRQNTGELFF

d_call: .
clone_size: .
j_call: TRBJ1-5
v_call: TRBV18
cdr3_nt: TGTGCCAGCTCACCTGGAAGTATTAATCAGCCCCAGCATTTT
cdr3_aa: CASSPGSINQPQHF

d_call: .
clone_size: .
j_call: TRBJ2-5
v_call: TRBV12-5
cdr3_nt: TGTGCTAGTGGTTTGGTACGGGGAGACACAGAGACCCAGTACTTC
cdr3_aa: CASGLVRGDTETQYF

d_call: .
clone_size: .
j_call: TRBJ1-1
v_call: TRBV6-5
cdr3_nt: TGTGCCAGCAGTTATTCATGGCGGCCGAACACTGAAGCTTTCTTT
cdr3_aa: CASSYSWRPNTEAFF

d_call: TRBD1
clone_size: .
j_call: TRBJ2-2
v_call: TRBV9
cdr3_nt: TGTGCCAGCAGCGTAGCCTTAAGGGGGCGGGTCGGGGAGCTGTTTTTT
cdr3_aa: CASSVALRGRVGELFF

d_call: TRBD2
clone_size: .
j_call: TRBJ2-3
v_call: TRBV3-1/TRBV3-2
cdr3_nt: TGTGCCAGCAGCTTTAGCGGGCCTAGCACAGATACGCAGTATTTT
cdr3_aa: CASSFSGPSTDTQYF

d_call: .
clone_size: .
j_call: TRBJ2-5
v_call: TRBV10-1
cdr3_nt: TGCGCCAGCAGTGAGGCAGGGAAAGAGACCCAGTACTTC
cdr3_aa: CASSEAGKETQYF

d_call: TRBD1
clone_size: .
j_call: TRBJ2-7
v_call: TRBV7-2
cdr3_nt: TGTGCCAGCAGCTTAGACAGGGGACCCGAGCAGTACTTC
cdr3_aa: CASSLDRGPEQYF

d_call: .
clone_size: .
j_call: TRBJ2-7
v_call: TRBV2
cdr3_nt: TGTGCCAGCAGTGGGGGCCAGACCTACGAGCAGTACTTC
cdr3_aa: CASSGGQTYEQYF

d_call: .
clone_size: .
j_call: TRBJ2-7
v_call: TRBV3-1/TRBV3-2
cdr3_nt: TGTGCCAGCAGCCAAGGGCGGGGTTACGAGCAGTACTTC
cdr3_aa: CASSQGRGYEQYF

d_call: .
clone_size: .
j_call: TRBJ1-2
v_call: TRBV6-5
cdr3_nt: TGTGCCAGCAGTTACTCCCCGGAGTCCTATGGCTACACCTTC
cdr3_aa: CASSYSPESYGYTF

d_call: TRBD1
clone_size: .
j_call: TRBJ2-1
v_call: TRBV9
cdr3_nt: TGTGCCAGCAGCCCAGGGACAGTCTCCTACAATGAGCAGTTCTTC
cdr3_aa: CASSPGTVSYNEQFF

d_call: .
clone_size: .
j_call: TRBJ1-6
v_call: TRBV11-2
cdr3_nt: TGTGCCAGCAGCTCTACAGGGTGGCATAATTCACCCCTCCACTTT
cdr3_aa: CASSSTGWHNSPLHF

d_call: .
clone_size: .
j_call: TRBJ2-3
v_call: TRBV19
cdr3_nt: TGTGCCTCAGCTGGGTGGGGCCTTAGCGCAGATACGCAGTATTTT
cdr3_aa: CASAGWGLSADTQYF

d_call: .
clone_size: .
j_call: TRBJ1-1
v_call: TRBV12-3/TRBV12-4
cdr3_nt: TGTGCCAGCAGTTATCGAGAGAACACTGAAGCTTTCTTT
cdr3_aa: CASSYRENTEAFF

d_call: .
clone_size: .
j_call: TRBJ1-3
v_call: TRBV29-1
cdr3_nt: TGCAGCGTTAACAGGATTGATTCTGGAAACACCATATATTTT
cdr3_aa: CSVNRIDSGNTIYF

d_call: TRBD1
clone_size: .
j_call: TRBJ1-2
v_call: TRBV30
cdr3_nt: TGTGCCTGGAGCCTTCCGACAGGGGGCGGAAGTGGCTACACCTTC
cdr3_aa: CAWSLPTGGGSGYTF

d_call: TRBD2
clone_size: few
j_call: TRBJ2-2
v_call: TRBV5-1
cdr3_nt: TGCGCCAGCAGCTTGTATGCCGGGGGGGTGAACACCGGGGAGCTGTTTTTT
cdr3_aa: CASSLYAGGVNTGELFF

d_call: .
clone_size: .
j_call: TRBJ1-2
v_call: TRBV2
cdr3_nt: TGTGCCGGTGGGGACACTGACTATGGCTACACCTTC
cdr3_aa: CAGGDTDYGYTF

d_call: .
clone_size: once
j_call: TRBJ1-5
v_call: TRBV7-8
cdr3_nt: TGTGCCAGCAGCTTAGACAGGGCGGGTAGTCAGCCCCAGCATTTT
cdr3_aa: CASSLDRAGSQPQHF

d_call: TRBD2
clone_size: .
j_call: TRBJ2-5
v_call: TRBV5-1
cdr3_nt: TGCGCCAGCACCCCTCGGGCGGGGGGGCCGGAGACCCAGTACTTC
cdr3_aa: CASTPRAGGPETQYF